What follows describes a single TCR beta chain. The antigen is not known. This CDR3 has 16 amino acids. With 6 bases removed from V and 3 bases from J, the gap between germline ends came to 21 bases. Germline-derived CDR1 and CDR2 are LNHDA and SQIVND (reference sequence). The data derive from a study of cytomegalovirus exposure and HLA in healthy donors. Study at large: Earlier results showed approximately 110 million unique TCR beta sequences derived from roughly 190 million T cells.

Researchers ran the PCR with 60 Vbeta and 13 Jbeta primers. Sequencing was performed with immunoSEQ multiplex PCR; in TCRdb, only in-frame clones are kept and a portion is missing. The sample consists of about 140,000 clones, about 80% of them appearing once. Study-wide results and limits: Later analysis demonstrated an association between a missense DCLRE1C variant and TCR beta V- and J-gene trimming. A later analysis revealed that TCR association rates differed between HLA loci, peaking at DRB1 and bottoming out at HLA-C.

V gene TRBV19 combines with J gene TRBJ2-7; a weak D match, TRBD2 (6 bases). Sequences were obtained from PBMCs. The TCR comes from a man aged 25-45 years in good health and CMV-seronegative. CDR3 region: CASSVGLALTYYEQYF. CDR3 DNA: TGTGCCAGTAGCGTGGGTCTAGCGTTAACCTACTACGAGCAGTACTTC.